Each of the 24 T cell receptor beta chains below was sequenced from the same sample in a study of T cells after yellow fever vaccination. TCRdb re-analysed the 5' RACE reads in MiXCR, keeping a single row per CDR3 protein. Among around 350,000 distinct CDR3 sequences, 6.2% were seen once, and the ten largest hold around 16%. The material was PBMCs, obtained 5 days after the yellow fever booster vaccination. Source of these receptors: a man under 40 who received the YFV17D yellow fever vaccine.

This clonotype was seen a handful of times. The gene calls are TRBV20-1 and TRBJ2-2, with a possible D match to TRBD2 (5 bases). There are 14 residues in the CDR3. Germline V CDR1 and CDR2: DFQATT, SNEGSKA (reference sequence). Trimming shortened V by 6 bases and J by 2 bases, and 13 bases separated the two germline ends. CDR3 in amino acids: CSARPGYNTGELFF. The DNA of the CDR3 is TGCAGTGCGAGACCGGGATATAACACCGGGGAGCTGTTTTTT.

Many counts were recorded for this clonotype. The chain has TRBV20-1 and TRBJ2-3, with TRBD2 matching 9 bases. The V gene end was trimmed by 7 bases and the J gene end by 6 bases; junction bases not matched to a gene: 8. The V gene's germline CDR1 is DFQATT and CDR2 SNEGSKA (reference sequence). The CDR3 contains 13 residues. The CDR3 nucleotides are TGCAGTGAGGGAGCGGGGGGCTGGGATACGCAGTATTTT. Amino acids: CSEGAGGWDTQYF.

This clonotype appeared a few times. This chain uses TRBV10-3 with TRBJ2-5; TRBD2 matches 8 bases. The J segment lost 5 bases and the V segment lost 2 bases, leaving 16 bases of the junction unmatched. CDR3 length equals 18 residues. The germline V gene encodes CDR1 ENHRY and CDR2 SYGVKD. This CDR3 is CAISEGDFSGGLRETQYF. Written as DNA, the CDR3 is TGTGCCATCAGTGAGGGTGACTTTTCGGGAGGGCTGAGGGAGACCCAGTACTTC.

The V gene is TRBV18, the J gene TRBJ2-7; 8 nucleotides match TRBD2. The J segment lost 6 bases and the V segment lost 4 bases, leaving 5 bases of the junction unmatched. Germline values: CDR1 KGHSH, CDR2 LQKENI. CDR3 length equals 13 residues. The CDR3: CASSLQREGEQYF. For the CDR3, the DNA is TGTGCCAGCTCACTACAACGGGAGGGCGAGCAGTACTTC. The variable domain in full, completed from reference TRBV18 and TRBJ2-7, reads NAGVMQNPRHLVRRRGQEARLRCSPMKGHSHVYWYRQLPEEGLKFMVYLQKENIIDESGMPKERFSAEFPKEGPSILRIQQVVRGDSAAYFCASSLQREGEQYFGPGTRLTVT.

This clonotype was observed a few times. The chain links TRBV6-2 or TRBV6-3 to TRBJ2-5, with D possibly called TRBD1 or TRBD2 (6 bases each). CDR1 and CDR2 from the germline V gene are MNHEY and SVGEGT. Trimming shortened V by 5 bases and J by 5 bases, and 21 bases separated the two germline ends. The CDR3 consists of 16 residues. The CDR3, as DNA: TGTGCCAGCAGTCTCAGGGGAGGACGCCTGGCTGAGACCCAGTACTTC. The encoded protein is CASSLRGGRLAETQYF.

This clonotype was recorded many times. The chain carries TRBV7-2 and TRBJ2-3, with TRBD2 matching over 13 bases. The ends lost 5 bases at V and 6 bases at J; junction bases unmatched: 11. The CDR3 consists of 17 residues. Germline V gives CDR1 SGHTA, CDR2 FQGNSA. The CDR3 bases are TGTGCCAGCAGCCTCCATGGCGGACTAGCGGGAGCGGATACGCAGTATTTT. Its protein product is CASSLHGGLAGADTQYF.

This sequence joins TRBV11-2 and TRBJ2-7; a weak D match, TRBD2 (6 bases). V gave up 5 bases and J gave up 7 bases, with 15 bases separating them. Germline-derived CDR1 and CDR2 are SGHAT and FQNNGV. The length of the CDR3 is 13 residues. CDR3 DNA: TGTGCCAGCAGCCGCGGGACCGAGTCAGAGCAGTACTTC. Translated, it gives CASSRGTESEQYF.

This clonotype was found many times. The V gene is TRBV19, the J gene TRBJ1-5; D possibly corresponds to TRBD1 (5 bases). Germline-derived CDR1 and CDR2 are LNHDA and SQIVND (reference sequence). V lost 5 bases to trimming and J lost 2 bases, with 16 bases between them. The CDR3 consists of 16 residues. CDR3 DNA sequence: TGTGCCAGTAGTCAAAGGGGTTCCTTTGGCAATCAGCCCCAGCATTTT. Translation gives CASSQRGSFGNQPQHF.

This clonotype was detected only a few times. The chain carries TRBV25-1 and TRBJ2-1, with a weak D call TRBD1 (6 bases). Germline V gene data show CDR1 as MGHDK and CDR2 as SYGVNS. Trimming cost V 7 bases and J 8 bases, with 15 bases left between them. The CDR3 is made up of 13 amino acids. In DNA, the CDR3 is TGTGCCAGCATCAGAATGGACAGCGATGAGCAGTTCTTC. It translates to CASIRMDSDEQFF.

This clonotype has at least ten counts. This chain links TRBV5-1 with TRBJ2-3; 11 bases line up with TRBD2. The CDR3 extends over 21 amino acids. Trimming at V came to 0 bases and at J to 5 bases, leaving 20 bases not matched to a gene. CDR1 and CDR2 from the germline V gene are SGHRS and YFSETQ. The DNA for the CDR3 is TGCGCCAGCAGCTTGGCCACGTTTACTAGCGGGAGAGGCGGTTTTCAAGATACGCAGTATTTT. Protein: CASSLATFTSGRGGFQDTQYF.

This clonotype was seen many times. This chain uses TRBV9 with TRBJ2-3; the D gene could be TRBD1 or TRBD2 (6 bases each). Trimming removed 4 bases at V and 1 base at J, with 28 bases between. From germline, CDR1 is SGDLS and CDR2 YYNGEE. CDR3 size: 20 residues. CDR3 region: CASSPEGGWRGVDGTDTQYF. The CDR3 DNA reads TGTGCCAGCAGCCCAGAGGGAGGATGGAGGGGGGTGGATGGCACAGATACGCAGTATTTT. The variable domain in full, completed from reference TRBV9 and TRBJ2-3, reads DSGVTQTPKHLITATGQRVTLRCSPRSGDLSVYWYQQSLDQGLQFLIQYYNGEERAKGNILERFSAQQFPDLHSELNLSSLELGDSALYFCASSPEGGWRGVDGTDTQYFGPGTRLTVL.

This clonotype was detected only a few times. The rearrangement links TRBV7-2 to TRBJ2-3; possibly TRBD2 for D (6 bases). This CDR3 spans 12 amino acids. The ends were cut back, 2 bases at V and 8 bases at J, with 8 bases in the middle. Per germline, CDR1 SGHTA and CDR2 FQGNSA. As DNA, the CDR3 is TGTGCCAGCAGCTTAACGGAGGGTACGCAGTATTTT. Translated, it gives CASSLTEGTQYF.

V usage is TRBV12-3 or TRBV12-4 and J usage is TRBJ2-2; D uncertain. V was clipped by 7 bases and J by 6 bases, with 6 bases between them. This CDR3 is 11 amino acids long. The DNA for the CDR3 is TGTGCCAGCAACAATGCCGGGGAGCTGTTTTTT. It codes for CASNNAGELFF.

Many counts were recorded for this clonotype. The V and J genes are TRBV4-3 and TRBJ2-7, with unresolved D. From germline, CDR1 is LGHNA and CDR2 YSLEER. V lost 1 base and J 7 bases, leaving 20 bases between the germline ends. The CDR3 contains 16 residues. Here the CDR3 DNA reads TGCGCCAGCAGCCAAGCCCCCCAAGGAGCTGGTCGAGAGCAGTACTTC. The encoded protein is CASSQAPQGAGREQYF.

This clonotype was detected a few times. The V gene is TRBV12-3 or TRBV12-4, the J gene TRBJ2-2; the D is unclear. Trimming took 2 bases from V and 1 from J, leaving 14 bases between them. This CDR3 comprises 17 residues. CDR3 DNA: TGTGCCAGCAGTTTATTTTCGGCAGTAAGGAACACCGGGGAGCTGTTTTTT. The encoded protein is CASSLFSAVRNTGELFF.

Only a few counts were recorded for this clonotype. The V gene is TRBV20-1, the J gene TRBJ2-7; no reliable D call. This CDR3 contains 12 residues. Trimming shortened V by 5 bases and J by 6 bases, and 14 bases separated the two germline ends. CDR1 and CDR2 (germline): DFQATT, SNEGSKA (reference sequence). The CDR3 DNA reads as TGCAGTGCTTGCCCTCCGACGGGCGAGCAGTACTTC. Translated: CSACPPTGEQYF.

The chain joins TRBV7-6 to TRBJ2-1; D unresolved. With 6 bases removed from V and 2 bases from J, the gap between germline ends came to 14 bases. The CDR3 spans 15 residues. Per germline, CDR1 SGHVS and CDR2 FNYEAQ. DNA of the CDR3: TGTGCCAGCAGTCCTACAGCTGGAACCTACAATGAGCAGTTCTTC. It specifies CASSPTAGTYNEQFF.

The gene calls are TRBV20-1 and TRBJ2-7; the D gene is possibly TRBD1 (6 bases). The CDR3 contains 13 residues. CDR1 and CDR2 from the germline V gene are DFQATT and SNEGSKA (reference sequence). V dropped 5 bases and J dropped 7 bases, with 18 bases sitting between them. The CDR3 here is CSAARDKLREQYF. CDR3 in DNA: TGCAGTGCTGCCCGGGACAAATTGCGGGAGCAGTACTTC.

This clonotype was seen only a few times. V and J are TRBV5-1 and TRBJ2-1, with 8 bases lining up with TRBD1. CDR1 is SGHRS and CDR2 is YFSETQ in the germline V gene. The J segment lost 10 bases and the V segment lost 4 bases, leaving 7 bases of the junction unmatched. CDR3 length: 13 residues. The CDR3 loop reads CASSQDRAGEQFF. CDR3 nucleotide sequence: TGCGCCAGCAGCCAGGACAGGGCTGGAGAGCAGTTCTTC.

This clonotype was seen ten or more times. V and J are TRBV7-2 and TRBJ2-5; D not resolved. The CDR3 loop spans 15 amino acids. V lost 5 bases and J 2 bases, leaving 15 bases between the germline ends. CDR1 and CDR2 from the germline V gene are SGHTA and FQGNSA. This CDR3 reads CASSDTVARQETQYF. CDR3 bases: TGTGCCAGCAGCGATACCGTTGCGCGGCAAGAGACCCAGTACTTC. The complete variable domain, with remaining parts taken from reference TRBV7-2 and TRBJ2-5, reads GAGVSQSPSNKVTEKGKDVELRCDPISGHTALYWYRQSLGQGLEFLIYFQGNSAPDKSGLPSDRFSAERTGGSVSTLTIQRTQQEDSAVYLCASSDTVARQETQYFGPGTRLLVL.

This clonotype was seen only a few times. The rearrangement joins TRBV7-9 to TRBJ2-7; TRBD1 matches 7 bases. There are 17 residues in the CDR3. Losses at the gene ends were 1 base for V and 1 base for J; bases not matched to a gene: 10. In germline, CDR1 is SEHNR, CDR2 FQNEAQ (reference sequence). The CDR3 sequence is CASSLEYLDRDSYEQYF. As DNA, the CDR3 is TGTGCCAGCAGCTTAGAATACCTAGACAGGGATTCCTACGAGCAGTACTTC.

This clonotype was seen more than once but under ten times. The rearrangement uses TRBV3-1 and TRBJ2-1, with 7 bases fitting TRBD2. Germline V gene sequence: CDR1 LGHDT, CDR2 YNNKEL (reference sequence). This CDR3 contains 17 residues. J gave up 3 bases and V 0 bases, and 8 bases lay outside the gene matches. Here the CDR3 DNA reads TGTGCCAGCAGCCAAGATATAGGCGGGGGAAGCTACAATGAGCAGTTCTTC. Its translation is CASSQDIGGGSYNEQFF.

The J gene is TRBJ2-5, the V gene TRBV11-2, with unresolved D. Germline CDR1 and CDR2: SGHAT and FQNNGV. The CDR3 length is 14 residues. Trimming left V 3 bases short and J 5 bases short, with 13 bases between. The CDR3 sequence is CASSFVSSGETQYF. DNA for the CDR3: TGTGCCAGCAGCTTCGTCAGTAGTGGGGAGACCCAGTACTTC.

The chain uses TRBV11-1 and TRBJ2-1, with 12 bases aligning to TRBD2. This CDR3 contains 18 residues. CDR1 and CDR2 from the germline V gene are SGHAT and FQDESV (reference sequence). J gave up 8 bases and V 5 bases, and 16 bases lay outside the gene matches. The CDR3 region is CASSPPLSSGRASDEQFF. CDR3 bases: TGTGCCAGCAGCCCACCCCTCTCTAGCGGGAGGGCCAGTGATGAGCAGTTCTTC. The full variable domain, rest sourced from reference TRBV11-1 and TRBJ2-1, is EAEVAQSPRYKITEKSQAVAFWCDPISGHATLYWYRQILGQGPELLVQFQDESVVDDSQLPKDRFSAERLKGVDSTLKIQPAELGDSAMYLCASSPPLSSGRASDEQFFGPGTRLTVL.